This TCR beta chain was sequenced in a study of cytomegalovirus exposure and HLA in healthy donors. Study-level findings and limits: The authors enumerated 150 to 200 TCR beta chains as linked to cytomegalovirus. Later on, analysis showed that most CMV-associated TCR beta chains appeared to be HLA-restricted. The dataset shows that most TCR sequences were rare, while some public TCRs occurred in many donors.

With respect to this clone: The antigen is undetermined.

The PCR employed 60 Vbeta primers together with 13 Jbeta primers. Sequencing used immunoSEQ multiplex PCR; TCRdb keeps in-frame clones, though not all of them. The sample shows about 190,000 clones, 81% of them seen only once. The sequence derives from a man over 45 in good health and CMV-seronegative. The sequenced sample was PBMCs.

Here the CDR3 DNA reads TGTGCCAGCAGCTTTTCCCAGGCTGAAGCTTTCTTT. This translates into CASSFSQAEAFF. The chain links TRBV5-8 to TRBJ1-1; D remains unclear. The CDR3 totals 12 residues. Germline assignment: CDR1 SGHTS and CDR2 YDEGEE. V gave up 2 bases and J gave up 6 bases, with 8 bases separating them. The variable domain in full, completed from reference TRBV5-8 and TRBJ1-1, reads EAGVTQSPTHLIKTRGQQATLRCSPISGHTSVYWYQQALGLGLQFLLWYDEGEERNRGNFPPRFSGRQFPNYSSELNVNALELEDSALYLCASSFSQAEAFFGQGTRLTVV.